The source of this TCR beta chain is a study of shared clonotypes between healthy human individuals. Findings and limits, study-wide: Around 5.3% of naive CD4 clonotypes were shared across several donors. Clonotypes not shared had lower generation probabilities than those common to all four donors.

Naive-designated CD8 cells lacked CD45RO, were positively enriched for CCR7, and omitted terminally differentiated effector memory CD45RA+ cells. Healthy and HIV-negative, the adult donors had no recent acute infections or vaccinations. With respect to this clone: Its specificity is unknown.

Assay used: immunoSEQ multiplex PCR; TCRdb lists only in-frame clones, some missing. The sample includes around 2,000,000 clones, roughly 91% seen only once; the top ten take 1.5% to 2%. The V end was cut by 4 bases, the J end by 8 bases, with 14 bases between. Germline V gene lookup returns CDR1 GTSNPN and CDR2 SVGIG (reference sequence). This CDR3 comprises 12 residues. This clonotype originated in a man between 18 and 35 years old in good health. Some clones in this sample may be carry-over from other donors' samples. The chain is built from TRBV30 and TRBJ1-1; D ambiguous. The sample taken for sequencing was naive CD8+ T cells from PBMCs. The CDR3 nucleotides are TGTGCCTGGACCCATCCGCGAGCGGAAGCTTTCTTT. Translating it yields CAWTHPRAEAFF.